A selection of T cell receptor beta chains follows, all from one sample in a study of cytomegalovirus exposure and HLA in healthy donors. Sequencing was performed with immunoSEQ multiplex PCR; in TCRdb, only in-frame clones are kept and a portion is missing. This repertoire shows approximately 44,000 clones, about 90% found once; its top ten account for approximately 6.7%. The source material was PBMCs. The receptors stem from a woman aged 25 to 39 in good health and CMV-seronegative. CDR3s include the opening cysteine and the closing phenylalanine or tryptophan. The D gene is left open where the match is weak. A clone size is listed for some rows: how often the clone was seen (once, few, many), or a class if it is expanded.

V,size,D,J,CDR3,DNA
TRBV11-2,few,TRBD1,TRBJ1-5,CASSQGQLNQPQHF,TGTGCCAGCAGCCAGGGACAGCTAAATCAGCCCCAGCATTTT
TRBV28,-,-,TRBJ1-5,CASSTMDSNQPQHF,TGTGCCAGCAGTACTATGGATAGCAATCAGCCCCAGCATTTT
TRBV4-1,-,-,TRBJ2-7,CASSQTSGPTYEQYF,TGCGCCAGCAGCCAAACAAGCGGGCCGACCTACGAGCAGTACTTC
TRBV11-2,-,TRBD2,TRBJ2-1,CASGLGTSYEQFF,TGTGCCTCAGGACTTGGGACTAGCTATGAGCAGTTCTTC
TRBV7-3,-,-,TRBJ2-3,CASSPGPSTDTQYF,TGTGCCAGCAGCCCCGGTCCTAGCACAGATACGCAGTATTTT
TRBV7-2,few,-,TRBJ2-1,CASSAVGSVDEQFF,TGTGCCAGCAGCGCGGTTGGGTCCGTCGATGAGCAGTTCTTC
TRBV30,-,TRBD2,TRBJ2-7,CAWSPRWEGPYEQYF,TGTGCCTGGAGCCCTCGATGGGAGGGACCCTACGAGCAGTACTTC
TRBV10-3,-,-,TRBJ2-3,CAIRDSSTDTQYF,TGTGCCATCAGGGACAGTTCCACAGATACGCAGTATTTT
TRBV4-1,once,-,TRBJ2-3,CASSQEDYTTDTQYF,TGCGCCAGCAGCCAAGAGGACTATACTACAGATACGCAGTATTTT
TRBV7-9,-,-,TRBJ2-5,CASSPGGIQETQYF,TGTGCCAGCAGCCCCGGAGGGATCCAAGAGACCCAGTACTTC
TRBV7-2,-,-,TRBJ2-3,CASSSPGVPTQYF,TGTGCCAGCAGCTCCCCCGGGGTCCCCACGCAGTATTTT
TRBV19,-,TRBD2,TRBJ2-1,CASSKARGLAGAPGSSYNEQFF,TGTGCCAGCAGTAAGGCCCGAGGACTAGCGGGAGCCCCAGGGAGCTCCTACAATGAGCAGTTCTTC
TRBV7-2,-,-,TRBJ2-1,CASSLVRSYNEQFF,TGTGCCAGCAGCTTAGTGCGCTCCTACAATGAGCAGTTCTTC
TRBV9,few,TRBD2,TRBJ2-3,CASSVGRTSARTDTQYF,TGTGCCAGCAGCGTAGGTAGGACTAGCGCGCGAACAGATACGCAGTATTTT
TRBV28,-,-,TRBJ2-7,CASRSNHAVYEQYF,TGTGCCAGCAGATCGAATCACGCGGTGTACGAGCAGTACTTC
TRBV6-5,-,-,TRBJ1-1,CASSFRTPGGKAFF,TGTGCCAGCAGTTTTCGGACCCCGGGAGGGAAAGCTTTCTTT
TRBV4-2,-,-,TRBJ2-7,CASSQDLYEQYF,TGTGCCAGCAGCCAAGATCTCTACGAGCAGTACTTC
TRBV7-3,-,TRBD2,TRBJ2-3,CASSLQTSGESVDTQYF,TGTGCCAGCAGCTTACAGACTAGCGGAGAGTCCGTTGATACGCAGTATTTT
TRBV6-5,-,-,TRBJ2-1,CASAGLNEQFF,TGTGCCAGTGCTGGGCTCAATGAGCAGTTCTTC
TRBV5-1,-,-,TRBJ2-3,CASSAQGDTQYF,TGCGCCAGCAGCGCACAGGGAGATACGCAGTATTTT
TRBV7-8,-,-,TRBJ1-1,CASSLKAWGGAFF,TGTGCCAGCAGCTTAAAAGCCTGGGGGGGGGCTTTCTTT
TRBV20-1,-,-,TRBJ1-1,CMLRGNTEAFF,TGCATGCTTCGGGGGAACACTGAAGCTTTCTTT
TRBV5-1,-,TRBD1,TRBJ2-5,CASSLEGAGETQYF,TGCGCCAGCAGCTTGGAGGGGGCAGGGGAGACCCAGTACTTC
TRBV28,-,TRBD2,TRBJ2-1,CASSLVVAGANEQFF,TGTGCCAGCAGTTTGGTAGTAGCGGGAGCCAATGAGCAGTTCTTC
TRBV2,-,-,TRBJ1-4,CASSAEDNEKLFF,TGTGCCAGCAGTGCAGAAGATAATGAAAAACTGTTTTTT
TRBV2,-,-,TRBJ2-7,CASSEKRALYEQYF,TGTGCCAGCAGTGAAAAAAGAGCCTTGTACGAGCAGTACTTC
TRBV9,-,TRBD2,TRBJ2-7,CASSGLAASSYEQYF,TGTGCCAGCAGCGGACTAGCGGCCAGCTCCTACGAGCAGTACTTC
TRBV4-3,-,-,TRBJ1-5,CASSQDSGGGNQPQHF,TGCGCCAGCAGCCAAGATAGTGGGGGCGGTAATCAGCCCCAGCATTTT
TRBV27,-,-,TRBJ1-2,CASSLAGLGYTF,TGTGCCAGCAGTTTGGCAGGCCTTGGCTACACCTTC
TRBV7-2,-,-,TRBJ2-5,CASSLERETQYF,TGTGCCAGCAGCTTAGAACGGGAGACCCAGTACTTC
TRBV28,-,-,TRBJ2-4,CASSTRGIAKNIQYF,TGTGCCAGCAGTACCAGGGGTATAGCCAAAAACATTCAGTACTTC
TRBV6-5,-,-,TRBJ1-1,CASSYRQVGTEAFF,TGTGCCAGCAGCTACAGGCAGGTTGGCACTGAAGCTTTCTTT
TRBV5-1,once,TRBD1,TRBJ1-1,CASRSTGGTEAFF,TGCGCCAGCAGGTCGACAGGGGGCACTGAAGCTTTCTTT
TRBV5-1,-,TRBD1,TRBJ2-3,CASSFSGTGAYTDTQYF,TGCGCCAGCAGCTTTTCCGGGACAGGGGCCTACACAGATACGCAGTATTTT
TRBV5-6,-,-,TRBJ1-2,CASSDRTVDLVGF,TGTGCCAGCAGCGACAGGACCGTGGATTTGGTTGGATTC
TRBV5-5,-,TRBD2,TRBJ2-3,CASSLVLAGTDTQYF,TGTGCCAGCAGCTTGGTTCTAGCGGGAACAGATACGCAGTATTTT
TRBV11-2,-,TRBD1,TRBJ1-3,CASSLDSGGFSGNTIYF,TGTGCCAGCAGCTTAGATTCAGGGGGCTTTTCTGGAAACACCATATATTTT
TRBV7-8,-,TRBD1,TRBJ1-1,CASSSDRTGAAFF,TGTGCCAGCAGCTCGGACAGGACCGGCGCGGCTTTCTTT
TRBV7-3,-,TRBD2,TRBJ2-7,CASSLGSGSLYEQYF,TGTGCCAGCAGCTTAGGTAGCGGGAGTCTTTACGAGCAGTACTTC
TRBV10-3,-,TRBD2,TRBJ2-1,CAASGSSYNEQFF,TGTGCCGCTAGCGGGAGCTCCTACAATGAGCAGTTCTTC